This T cell receptor beta chain is from a study of identical twins. Whole-study results and caveats: Alpha sequences that were out-of-frame and twin-shared showed an excess of low generation probability. The abundant beta clonotypes from cord blood had fewer insertions, and memory repertoires had none of this.

This clonotype was observed a few times. Its antigen remains unknown. TCRdb used MiXCR to reprocess the 5' RACE reads, holding one entry per CDR3 protein. The sample carries under 300,000 distinct CDR3 sequences, about 12% recorded once. V was cut by 6 bases and J by 3 bases, with 12 bases left in between. CDR1 and CDR2 (germline): MNHEY, SMNVEV (reference sequence). The CDR3 runs 13 residues. These same records also appear under a second study, on yellow fever vaccine responses in identical twins. That investigation notes: Twins reportedly had a vaccine T cell response that seemed partly convergent, partly personalized.

The sequenced sample was memory (CD45RO+) T cells sorted from blood. The gene calls are TRBV27 and TRBJ2-7, with D uncertain. The clonotype was recovered from a woman in her late teens or twenties in good health. Here the CDR3 DNA reads TGTGCCAGCAGCCCAACAGAAATCTACGAGCAGTACTTC. This encodes CASSPTEIYEQYF.